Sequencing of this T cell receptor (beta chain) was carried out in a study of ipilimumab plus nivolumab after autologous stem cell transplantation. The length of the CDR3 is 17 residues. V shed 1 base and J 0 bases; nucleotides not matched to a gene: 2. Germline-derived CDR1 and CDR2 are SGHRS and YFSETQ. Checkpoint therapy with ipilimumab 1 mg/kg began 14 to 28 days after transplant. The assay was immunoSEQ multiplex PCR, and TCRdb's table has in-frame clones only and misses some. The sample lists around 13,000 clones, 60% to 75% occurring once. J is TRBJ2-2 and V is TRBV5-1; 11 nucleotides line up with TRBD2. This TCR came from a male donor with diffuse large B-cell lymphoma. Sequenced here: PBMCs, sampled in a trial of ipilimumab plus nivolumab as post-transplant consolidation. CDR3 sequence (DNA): TGCGCCAGCAGCTTGATGGGACTAGCGGCGAACACCGGGGAGCTGTTTTTT. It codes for CASSLMGLAANTGELFF.